This T cell receptor (beta chain) was sequenced during a study of shared clonotypes between healthy human individuals. Using immunoSEQ multiplex PCR, the repertoire was profiled, and TCRdb retains in-frame clones only, with some absent. The table shows around 1.6 million clones, with under 99% occurring only once. Germline V gives CDR1 KGHSH, CDR2 LQKENI. The CDR3 consists of 14 residues. Between the trimmed V and J ends, which lost 4 bases and 3 bases, there was a span of 10 bases. Study-wide results and limits: Deeper or shallower sequencing was expected to change how clonotypes are shared among donors.

With regard to this clone: Its specificity is unknown.

The clonotype was recovered from a man aged 30-40 years in good health. V and J are TRBV18 and TRBJ1-5, with D possibly being TRBD1 (5 bases). Material for sequencing was naive CD4+ T cells sorted from blood. The subset was: CD45RA+ positively selected. The CDR3 sequence: CASSRGGLNQPQHF. CDR3 coding DNA: TGTGCCAGCTCACGGGGGGGACTCAATCAGCCCCAGCATTTT.